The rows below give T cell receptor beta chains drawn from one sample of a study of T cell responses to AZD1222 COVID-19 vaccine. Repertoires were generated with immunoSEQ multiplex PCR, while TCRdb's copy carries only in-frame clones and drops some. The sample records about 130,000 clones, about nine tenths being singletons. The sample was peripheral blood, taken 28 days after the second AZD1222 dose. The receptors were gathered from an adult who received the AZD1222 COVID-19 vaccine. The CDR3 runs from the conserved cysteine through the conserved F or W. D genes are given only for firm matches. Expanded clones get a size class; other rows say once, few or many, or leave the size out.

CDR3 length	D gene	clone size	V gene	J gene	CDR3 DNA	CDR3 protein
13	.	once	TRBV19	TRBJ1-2	TGTGCCAGTAGTAAGGGGAGTCTCTATGGCTACACCTTC	CASSKGSLYGYTF
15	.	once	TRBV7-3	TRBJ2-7	TGTGCCAGCAGACTCACTAATGAACCGGGGGTCGAGCAGTACTTC	CASRLTNEPGVEQYF
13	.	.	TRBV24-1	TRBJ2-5	TGTGCCACCAGTGATGGAGGGGGAGAGACCCAGTACTTC	CATSDGGGETQYF
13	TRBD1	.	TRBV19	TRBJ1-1	TGTGCCAGTACCACAGGGGTCAACACTGAAGCTTTCTTT	CASTTGVNTEAFF
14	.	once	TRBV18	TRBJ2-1	TGTGCCAGCTCCGGGACAAGGGTCTACAATGAGCAGTTCTTC	CASSGTRVYNEQFF
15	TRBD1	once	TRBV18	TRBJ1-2	TGTGCCAGCTCACCAGCGCTCGGACAGGGGACAAGCTACACCTTC	CASSPALGQGTSYTF
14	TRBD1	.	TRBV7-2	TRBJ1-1	TGTGCCAGCAGCAGACAGGGGGCGCGGACTGAAGCTTTCTTT	CASSRQGARTEAFF
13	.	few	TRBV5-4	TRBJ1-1	TGTGCCAGCAGTGGGGACGTGAACACTGAAGCTTTCTTT	CASSGDVNTEAFF
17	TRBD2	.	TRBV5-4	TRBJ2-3	TGTGCCAGCAGCTTGGGCCCTAGCGGTCTCAGCACAGATACGCAGTATTTT	CASSLGPSGLSTDTQYF
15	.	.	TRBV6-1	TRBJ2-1	TGTGCCAGCAGTGAAGGGCTAGTCCCCTACAATGAGCAGTTCTTC	CASSEGLVPYNEQFF
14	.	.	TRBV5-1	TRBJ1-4	TGCGCCAGCAGCTTGGTGTTGTCCGGTGAAAAACTGTTTTTT	CASSLVLSGEKLFF
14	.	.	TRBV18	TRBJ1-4	TGTGCCAGCTCACCACGGCAGGGGCGTGAAAAACTGTTTTTT	CASSPRQGREKLFF
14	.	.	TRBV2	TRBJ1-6	TGTGCCAGCATACAAGGGGGAGAAGAGTCACCCCTCCACTTT	CASIQGGEESPLHF
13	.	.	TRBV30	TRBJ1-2	TGTGCCTGGAGTTTCGGGGAAGACTATGGCTACACCTTC	CAWSFGEDYGYTF
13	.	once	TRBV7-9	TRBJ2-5	TGTGCCAGCAGCTTAGTCGGTACAGAGACCCAGTACTTC	CASSLVGTETQYF
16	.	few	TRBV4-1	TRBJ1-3	TGCGCCAGCAGCCAGCCCCGGGCCAACTCTGGAAACACCATATATTTT	CASSQPRANSGNTIYF
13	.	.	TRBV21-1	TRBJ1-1	TGTGCCAGCAGCGTGCGACGGAACACTGAAGCTTTCTTT	CASSVRRNTEAFF
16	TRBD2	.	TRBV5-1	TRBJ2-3	TGCGCCAGCAGCCCGGGACTAGCGGGAGGAGCAGATACGCAGTATTTT	CASSPGLAGGADTQYF
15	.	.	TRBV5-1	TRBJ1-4	TGCGCCAGCAGCCCAGGCGGGTCAACTAATGAAAAACTGTTTTTT	CASSPGGSTNEKLFF
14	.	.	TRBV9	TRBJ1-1	TGTGCCAGCAGCGACAGATCTGGAGACACTGAAGCTTTCTTT	CASSDRSGDTEAFF
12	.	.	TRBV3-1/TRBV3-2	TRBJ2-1	TGTGCCAGCGGGATAGTAGGTAATGAGCAGTTCTTC	CASGIVGNEQFF
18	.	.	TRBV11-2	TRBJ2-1	TGTGCCAGCAGCTTATCAGGGTTCGGGGGAGCCTCCTACAATGAGCAGTTCTTC	CASSLSGFGGASYNEQFF
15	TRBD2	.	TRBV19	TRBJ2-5	TGTGCCAGTAGCCCGACTAGCGGCCAACAAGAGACCCAGTACTTC	CASSPTSGQQETQYF
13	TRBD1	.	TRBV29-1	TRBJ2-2	TGCAGTGTGGACAGGACGAACACCGGGGAGCTGTTTTTT	CSVDRTNTGELFF
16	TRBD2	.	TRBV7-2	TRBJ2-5	TGTGCCAGCAGCTACCGACTAGCGGGGGGTCAAGAGACCCAGTACTTC	CASSYRLAGGQETQYF
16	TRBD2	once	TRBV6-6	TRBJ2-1	TGTGCCAGCAGTTACCTCGGACTAGCGGGATCTGGTGAGCAGTTCTTC	CASSYLGLAGSGEQFF
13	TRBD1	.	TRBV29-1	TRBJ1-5	TGCAGCGTTGCCCGGGACAGGGATCAGCCCCAGCATTTT	CSVARDRDQPQHF
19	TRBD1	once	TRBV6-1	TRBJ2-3	TGTGCCAGCAGTGACCTAGGAGGTCGGACAGGTGATTTTTCAGATACGCAGTATTTT	CASSDLGGRTGDFSDTQYF
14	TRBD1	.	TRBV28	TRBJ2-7	TGTGCCAGCAGCCTCCCCCTGACAGGGGGCCTGCAATACTTC	CASSLPLTGGLQYF
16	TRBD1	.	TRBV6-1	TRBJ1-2	TGTGCCAGCAGTGAAGTAGCCTCAGGGGGTGGCTATGGCTACACCTTC	CASSEVASGGGYGYTF
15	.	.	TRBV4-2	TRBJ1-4	TGTGCCAGCAGCCAGGGTGGACAAGAGTGGGAAAAACTGTTTTTT	CASSQGGQEWEKLFF
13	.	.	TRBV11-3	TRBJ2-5	TGTGCCAGCAGCCGGGGCCCGGGGGAGACCCAGTACTTC	CASSRGPGETQYF
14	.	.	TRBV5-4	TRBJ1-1	TGTGCCAGCAGCTTGCGGCAGATGAACACTGAAGCTTTCTTT	CASSLRQMNTEAFF
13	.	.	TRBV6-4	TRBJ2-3	TGTGCCAGCAGTGAGGGATGGGCAGATACGCAGTATTTT	CASSEGWADTQYF
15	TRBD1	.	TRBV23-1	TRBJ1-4	TGCGCCAGCAGTCCCTCCCCGGGACAGAATGAAAAACTGTTTTTT	CASSPSPGQNEKLFF
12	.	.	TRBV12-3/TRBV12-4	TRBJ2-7	TGTGCCAGCACCCACGACACCTACGAGCAGTACTTC	CASTHDTYEQYF
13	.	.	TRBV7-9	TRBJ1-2	TGTGCCAGCAGCTTAGGACAGTCCTATGGCTACACCTTC	CASSLGQSYGYTF
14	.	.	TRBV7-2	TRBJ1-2	TGTGCCAGCAGCTCGTTTAGGGAAAACTATGGCTACACCTTC	CASSSFRENYGYTF
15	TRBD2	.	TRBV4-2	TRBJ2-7	TGTGCCAGCAGCCAAACTAGCGGGAGTTTTTACGAGCAGTACTTC	CASSQTSGSFYEQYF
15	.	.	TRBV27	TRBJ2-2	TGTGCCAGTGGGGATTACGATAACTTCCCGGGGGAGCTGTTTTTT	CASGDYDNFPGELFF
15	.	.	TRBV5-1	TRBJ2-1	TGCGCCAGCAGCTTGGCAAACGGGCGCTACAATGAGCAGTTCTTC	CASSLANGRYNEQFF